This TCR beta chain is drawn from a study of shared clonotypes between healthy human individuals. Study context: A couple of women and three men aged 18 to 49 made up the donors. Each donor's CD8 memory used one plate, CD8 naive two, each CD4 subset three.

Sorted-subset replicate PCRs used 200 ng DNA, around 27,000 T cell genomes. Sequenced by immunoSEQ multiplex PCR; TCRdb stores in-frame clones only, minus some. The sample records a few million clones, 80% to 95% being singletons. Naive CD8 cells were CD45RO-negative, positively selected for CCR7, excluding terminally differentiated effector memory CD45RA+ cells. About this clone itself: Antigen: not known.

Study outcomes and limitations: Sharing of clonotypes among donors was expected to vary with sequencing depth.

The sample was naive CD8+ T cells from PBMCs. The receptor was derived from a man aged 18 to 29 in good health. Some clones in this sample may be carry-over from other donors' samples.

This CDR3 reads CASSLFQAFYGYTF. DNA of the CDR3: TGTGCCAGCAGCCTTTTTCAGGCTTTCTATGGCTACACCTTC. The gene calls are TRBV6-6 and TRBJ1-2, with D hard to call. V lost 6 bases to trimming and J lost 4 bases, with 15 bases between them. The CDR3 is 14 amino acids. CDR1 is MNHNY and CDR2 is SVGAGI in the germline V gene (reference sequence).